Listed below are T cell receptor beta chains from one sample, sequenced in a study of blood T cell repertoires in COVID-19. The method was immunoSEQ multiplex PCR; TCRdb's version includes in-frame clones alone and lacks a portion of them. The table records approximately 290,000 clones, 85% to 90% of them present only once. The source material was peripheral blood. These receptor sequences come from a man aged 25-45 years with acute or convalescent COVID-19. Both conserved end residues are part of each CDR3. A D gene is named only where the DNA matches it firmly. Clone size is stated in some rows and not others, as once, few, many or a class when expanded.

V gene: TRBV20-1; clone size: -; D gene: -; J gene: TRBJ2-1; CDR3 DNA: TGCAGTGCTACTCCCCTCAATGAGCAGTTCTTC; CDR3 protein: CSATPLNEQFF
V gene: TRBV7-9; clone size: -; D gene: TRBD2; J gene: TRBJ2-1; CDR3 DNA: TGTGCCAGCAGCTTCCTCCGGACTAGCCTTTACAATGAGCAGTTCTTC; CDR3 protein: CASSFLRTSLYNEQFF
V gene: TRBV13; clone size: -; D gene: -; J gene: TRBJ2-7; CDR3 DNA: TGTGCCAGCAGCCAAATGATAGACAGATCAGAGCAGTACTTC; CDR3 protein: CASSQMIDRSEQYF
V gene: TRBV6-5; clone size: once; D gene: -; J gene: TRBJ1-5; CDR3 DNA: TGTGCCAGCAGAACACCCTCCGGGGAAGGTCAGCCCCAGCATTTT; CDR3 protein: CASRTPSGEGQPQHF
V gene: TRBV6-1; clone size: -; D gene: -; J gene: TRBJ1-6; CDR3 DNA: TGTGCCAGCAGTGACAAGCTTAGCTCCTATAATTCACCCCTCCACTTT; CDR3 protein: CASSDKLSSYNSPLHF
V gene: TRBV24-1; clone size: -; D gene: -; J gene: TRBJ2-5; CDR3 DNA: TGTGCCAGACAGGGAGGAGAGGAGACCCAGTACTTC; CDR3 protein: CARQGGEETQYF
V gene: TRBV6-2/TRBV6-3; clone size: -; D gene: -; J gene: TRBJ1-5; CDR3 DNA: TGTGCCAGCAGTTTGTTTCAGGTTAGCAATCAGCCCCAGCATTTT; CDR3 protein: CASSLFQVSNQPQHF
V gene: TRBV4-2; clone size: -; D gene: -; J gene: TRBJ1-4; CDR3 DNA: TGTGCCAGCAGCCAGGAGGCTTCAACTAATGAAAAACTGTTTTTT; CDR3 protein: CASSQEASTNEKLFF
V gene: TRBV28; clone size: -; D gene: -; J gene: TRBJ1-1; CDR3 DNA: TGTGCCAGCAGACTACGATCCACCCGGTGGACTGAAGCTTTCTTT; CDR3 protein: CASRLRSTRWTEAFF
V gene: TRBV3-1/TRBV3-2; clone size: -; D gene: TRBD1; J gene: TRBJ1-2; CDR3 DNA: TGTGCCAGCAGCCGCGGACAGGGTGAGGATGGCTACACCTTC; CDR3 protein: CASSRGQGEDGYTF
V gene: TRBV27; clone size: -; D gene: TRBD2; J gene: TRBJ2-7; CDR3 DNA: TGTGCCAGCAGTCGCGGGACTAACTACGAGCAGTACTTC; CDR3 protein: CASSRGTNYEQYF
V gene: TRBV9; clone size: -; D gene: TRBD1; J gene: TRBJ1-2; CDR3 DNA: TGTGCCAGCAGCGCCCGACAGGGGGCGGGCGCCTATGGCTACACCTTC; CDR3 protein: CASSARQGAGAYGYTF
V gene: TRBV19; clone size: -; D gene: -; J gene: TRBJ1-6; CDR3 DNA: TGTGCCAGTAGTTCGGACAGCAATTCACCCCTCCACTTT; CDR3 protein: CASSSDSNSPLHF
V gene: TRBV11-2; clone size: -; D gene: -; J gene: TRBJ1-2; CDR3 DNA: TGTGCCAGCAGCTTGACAGACTCTAACTATGGCTACACCTTC; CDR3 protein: CASSLTDSNYGYTF
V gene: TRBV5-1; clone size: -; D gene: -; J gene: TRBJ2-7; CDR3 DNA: TGCGCCAGCAGATTGGGGAGCTCCTACGAGCAGTACTTC; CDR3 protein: CASRLGSSYEQYF
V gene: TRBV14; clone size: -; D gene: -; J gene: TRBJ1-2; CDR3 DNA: TGTGCCAGCAGCCAAGTTCAGGATAGAGAACTCTATGGCTACACCTTC; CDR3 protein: CASSQVQDRELYGYTF
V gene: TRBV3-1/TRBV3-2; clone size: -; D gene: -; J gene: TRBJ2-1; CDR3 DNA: TGTGCCAGCAGCCAAGATGGACGGGAGTTCCCCCATGAGCAGTTCTTC; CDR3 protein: CASSQDGREFPHEQFF
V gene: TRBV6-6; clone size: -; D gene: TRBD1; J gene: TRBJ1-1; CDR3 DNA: TGTGCCAGCAGCAAGGGACAGCCCGTACTTGAAGCTTTCTTT; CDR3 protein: CASSKGQPVLEAFF
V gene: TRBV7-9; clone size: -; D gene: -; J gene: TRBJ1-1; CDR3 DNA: TGTGCCAGCAGCTTACCAATCAAAGAAGCTTTCTTT; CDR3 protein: CASSLPIKEAFF
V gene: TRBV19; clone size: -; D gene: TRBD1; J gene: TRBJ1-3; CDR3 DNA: TGTGCCACCAAGACCCCCCAGGGGGCGGGAAACACCATATATTTT; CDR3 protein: CATKTPQGAGNTIYF
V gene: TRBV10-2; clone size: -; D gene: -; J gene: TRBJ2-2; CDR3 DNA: TGCGCCAGCAGTGAGTCTCAGGCCCCCAGGGAGCTGTTTTTT; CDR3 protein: CASSESQAPRELFF
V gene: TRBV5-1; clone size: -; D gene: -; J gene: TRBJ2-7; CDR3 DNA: TGCGCCAGCAGTTGGGGTGGGAGGTCTTACGAGCAGTACTTC; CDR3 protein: CASSWGGRSYEQYF
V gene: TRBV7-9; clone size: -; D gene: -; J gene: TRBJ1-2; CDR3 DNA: TGTGCCAGCAGCGTCGGGACAATTTATGGCTACACCTTC; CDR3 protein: CASSVGTIYGYTF
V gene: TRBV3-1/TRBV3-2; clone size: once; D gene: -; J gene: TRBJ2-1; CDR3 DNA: TGTGCCAGCAGCCAAGCCGGACTACGTTTTCGGAATGAGCAGTTCTTC; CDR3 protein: CASSQAGLRFRNEQFF
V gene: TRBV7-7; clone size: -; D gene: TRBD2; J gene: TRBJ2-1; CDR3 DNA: TGTGCTAGCAGCCCGGGACTAGATGGGGAGCAGTTCTTC; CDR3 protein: CASSPGLDGEQFF
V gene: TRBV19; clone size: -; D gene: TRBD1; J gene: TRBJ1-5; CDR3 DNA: TGTGCCAGTAGTATAGGAACCGGGACAGGGGGTCAGCCCCAGCATTTT; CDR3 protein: CASSIGTGTGGQPQHF
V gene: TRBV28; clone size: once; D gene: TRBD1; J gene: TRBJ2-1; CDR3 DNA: TGTGCCAGCAGTCCTCCGGGACAGGGACACTACAATGAGCAGTTCTTC; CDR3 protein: CASSPPGQGHYNEQFF
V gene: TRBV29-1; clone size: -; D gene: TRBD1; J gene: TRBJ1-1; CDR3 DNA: TGCAGCGTCCGGGACAGTTCGCACACTGAAGCTTTCTTT; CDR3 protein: CSVRDSSHTEAFF
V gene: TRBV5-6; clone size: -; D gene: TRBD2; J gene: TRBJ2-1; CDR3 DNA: TGTGCCAGCAGCTTGCAGCGTGCCCGGACTAGCGCCTACAATGAGCAGTTCTTC; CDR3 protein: CASSLQRARTSAYNEQFF
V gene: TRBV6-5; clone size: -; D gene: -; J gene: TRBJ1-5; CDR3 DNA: TGTGCCAGCAGTTACGCCGGAGGGTATCAGCCCCAGCATTTT; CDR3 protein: CASSYAGGYQPQHF
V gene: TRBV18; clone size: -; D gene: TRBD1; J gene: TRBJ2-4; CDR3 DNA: TGTGCCAGCTCACCTAGACGACAGGGGGCCGGCAAAAACATTCAGTACTTC; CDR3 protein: CASSPRRQGAGKNIQYF
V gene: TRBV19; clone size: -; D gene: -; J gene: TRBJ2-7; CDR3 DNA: TGTGCCAGTAGTACTTCTAGGATGTCCTACGAGCAGTACTTC; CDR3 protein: CASSTSRMSYEQYF
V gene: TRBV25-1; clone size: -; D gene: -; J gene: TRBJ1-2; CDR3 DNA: TGTGCCAGCAGTGAATCGCCCGGGAGGGTTGGCTACACCTTC; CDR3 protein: CASSESPGRVGYTF
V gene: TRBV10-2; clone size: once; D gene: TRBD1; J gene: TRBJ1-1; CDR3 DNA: TGCGCCAGCAGTGAGTACAGGGGGCTTAATACTGAAGCTTTCTTT; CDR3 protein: CASSEYRGLNTEAFF
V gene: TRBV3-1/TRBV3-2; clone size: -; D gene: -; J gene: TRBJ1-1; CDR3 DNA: TGTGCCAGCAGCCAGCATGGAGGGACTGAAGCTTTCTTT; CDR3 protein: CASSQHGGTEAFF
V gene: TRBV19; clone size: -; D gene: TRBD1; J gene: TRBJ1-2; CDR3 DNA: TGTGCCAGTTCAGGGGGCGACCTATATGGCTACACCTTC; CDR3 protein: CASSGGDLYGYTF
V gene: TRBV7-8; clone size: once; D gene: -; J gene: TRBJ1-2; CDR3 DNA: TGTGCCAGCAGCTTAGACGCACCGTCCCGGGGCTATGGCTACACCTTC; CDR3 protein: CASSLDAPSRGYGYTF
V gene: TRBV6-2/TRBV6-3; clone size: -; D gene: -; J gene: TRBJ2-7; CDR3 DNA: TGTGCCAGCAGTTACCCACAACCATCCCGCTACGAGCAGTACTTC; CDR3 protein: CASSYPQPSRYEQYF
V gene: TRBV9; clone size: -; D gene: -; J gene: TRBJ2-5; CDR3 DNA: TGTGCCAGCAGCGTAGCCGTAGCGGACCAGACCCAGTACTTC; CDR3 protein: CASSVAVADQTQYF
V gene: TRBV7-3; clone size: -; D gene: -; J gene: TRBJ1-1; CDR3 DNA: TGTGCCAGCAGCTCCCAGGGAGGACGGGGCACTGAAGCTTTCTTT; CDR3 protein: CASSSQGGRGTEAFF
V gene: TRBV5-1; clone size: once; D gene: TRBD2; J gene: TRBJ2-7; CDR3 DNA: TGCGCCAGCAGCTTGAGGTCCGGCTCGGGAGAGCGGGAGGCCGAGCAGTACTTC; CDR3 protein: CASSLRSGSGEREAEQYF
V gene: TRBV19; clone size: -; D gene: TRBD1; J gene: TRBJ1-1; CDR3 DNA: TGTGCCAGTAGCACGGACAGGACCATGAACACTGAAGCTTTCTTT; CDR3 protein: CASSTDRTMNTEAFF
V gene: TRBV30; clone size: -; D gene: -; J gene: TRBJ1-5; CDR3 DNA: TGTGCCTGGAGTAGGGGAGGGTATCAGCCCCAGCATTTT; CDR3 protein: CAWSRGGYQPQHF
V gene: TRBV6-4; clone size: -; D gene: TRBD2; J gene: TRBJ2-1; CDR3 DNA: TGTGCCAGCCCACGTAGCGGGAGAAACCCGTACAATGAGCAGTTCTTC; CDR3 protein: CASPRSGRNPYNEQFF
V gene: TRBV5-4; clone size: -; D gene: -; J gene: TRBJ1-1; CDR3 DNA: TGTGCCAGCAGCATCGGACTTATGTCCACTGAAGCTTTCTTT; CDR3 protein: CASSIGLMSTEAFF
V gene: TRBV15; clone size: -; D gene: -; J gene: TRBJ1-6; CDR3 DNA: TGTGCCACCAGCAGAGGACACGGGGGTTCACCCCTCCACTTT; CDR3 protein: CATSRGHGGSPLHF
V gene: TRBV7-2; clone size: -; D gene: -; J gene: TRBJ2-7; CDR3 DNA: TGTGCCAGCAGCTTAGGGGTTGGGACTGCCGCCTACGAGCAGTACTTC; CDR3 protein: CASSLGVGTAAYEQYF
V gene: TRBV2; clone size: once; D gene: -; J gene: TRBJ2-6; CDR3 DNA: TGTGCCAGCGGACTTAGCTCTGGGGCCAACGTCCTGACTTTC; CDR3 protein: CASGLSSGANVLTF
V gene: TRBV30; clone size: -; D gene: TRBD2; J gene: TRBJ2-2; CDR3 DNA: TGTGCCTGGAGGAGGGTAGCGGGAGCCGGGGAGCTGTTTTTT; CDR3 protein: CAWRRVAGAGELFF
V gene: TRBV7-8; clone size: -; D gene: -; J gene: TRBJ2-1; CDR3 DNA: TGTGCCAGCAGCCAAACCGGGACATCCTACAATGAGCAGTTCTTC; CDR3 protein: CASSQTGTSYNEQFF
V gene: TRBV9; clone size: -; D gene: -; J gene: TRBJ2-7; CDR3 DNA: TGTGCCAGCAGCGTAGACCTAAACTCCTACGAGCAGTACTTC; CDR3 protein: CASSVDLNSYEQYF
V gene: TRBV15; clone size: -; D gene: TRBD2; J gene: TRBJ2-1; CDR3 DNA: TGTGCCACCACCACCTACGGGGGGGCCTTCAATGAGCAGTTCTTC; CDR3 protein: CATTTYGGAFNEQFF
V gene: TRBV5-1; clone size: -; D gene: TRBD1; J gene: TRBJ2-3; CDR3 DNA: TGCGCCAGCAGCTTGGGGACAGGTTCGGATACGCAGTATTTT; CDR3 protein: CASSLGTGSDTQYF
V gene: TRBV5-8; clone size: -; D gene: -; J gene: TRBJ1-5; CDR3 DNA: TGTGCCAGCAGCTTGGACCCGGGGGGCTACAATCAGCCCCAGCATTTT; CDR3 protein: CASSLDPGGYNQPQHF